The clone carrying this TCR beta chain has at least ten counts. Combining iRepertoire HTBI primers with Arm-PCR of CDR3 regions, the authors built TCR beta libraries. TCRdb ran MiXCR on the multiplex PCR reads and lists one entry per CDR3 protein. The table shows approximately 540,000 distinct CDR3 sequences, with around 13% occurring only once. The time point was: newly diagnosed GD, antithyroid drugs for less than 3 months. Following extraction of RNA from PBMCs, that RNA was used to make the TCR library. This sample is drawn from a study of regulatory T cells in long-lasting Graves disease. These same data were also listed under a study on T cells in Graves' hyperthyroidism and ophthalmopathy. This second study notes: Patients were excluded for uncontrolled infection, other autoimmune disease, pregnancy or lactation.

The receptor was derived from a woman aged 30 to 39 with Graves disease. The sample was peripheral blood mononuclear cells (PBMCs), taken at new diagnosis, from a patient treated with antithyroid drugs.

CDR3 protein: CASSDRDRDYEQYF. CDR3 sequence (DNA): TGTGCCAGCAGTGACCGGGACAGGGACTACGAGCAGTACTTC. The chain combines TRBV28 with TRBJ2-7; 9 bases agree with TRBD1. The CDR3 has 14 residues. V trimming: 5 bases; J trimming: 3 bases; junction bases outside the gene matches: 5. CDR1 and CDR2 from the germline V gene are MDHEN and SYDVKM.